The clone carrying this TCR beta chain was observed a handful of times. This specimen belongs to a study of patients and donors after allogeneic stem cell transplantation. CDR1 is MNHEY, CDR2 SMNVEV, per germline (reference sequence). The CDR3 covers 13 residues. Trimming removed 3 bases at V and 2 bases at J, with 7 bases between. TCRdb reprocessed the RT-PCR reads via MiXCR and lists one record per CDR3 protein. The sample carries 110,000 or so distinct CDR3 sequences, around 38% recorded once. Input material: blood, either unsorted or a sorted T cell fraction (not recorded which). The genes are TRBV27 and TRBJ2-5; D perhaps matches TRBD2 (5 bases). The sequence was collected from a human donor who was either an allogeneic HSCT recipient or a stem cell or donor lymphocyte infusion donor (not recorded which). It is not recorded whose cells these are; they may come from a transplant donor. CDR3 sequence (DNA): TGTGCCAGCAGTTTGCCGGGGCAAGAGACCCAGTACTTC. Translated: CASSLPGQETQYF.